This T cell receptor beta chain was identified during a study of cytomegalovirus exposure and HLA in healthy donors. The V gene's germline CDR1 is ENHRY and CDR2 SYGVKD. The V gene lost 6 bases and the J gene lost 2 bases, with 10 bases spanning the gap. The CDR3 sequence is 13 residues long. Amplification used 60 Vbeta primers and 13 Jbeta primers. Assay: immunoSEQ multiplex PCR; the TCRdb copy retains only in-frame clones and omits some. Of about 110,000 clones listed, roughly 82% are singletons. This chain links TRBV10-3 with TRBJ1-1, with D uncertain. This clonotype was obtained from a man aged 45-65 years in good health and CMV-seronegative. The material sequenced was PBMCs. In DNA form, the CDR3 reads TGTGCCATCAGAGGAGGTGAAAACACTGAAGCTTTCTTT. As protein: CAIRGGENTEAFF.